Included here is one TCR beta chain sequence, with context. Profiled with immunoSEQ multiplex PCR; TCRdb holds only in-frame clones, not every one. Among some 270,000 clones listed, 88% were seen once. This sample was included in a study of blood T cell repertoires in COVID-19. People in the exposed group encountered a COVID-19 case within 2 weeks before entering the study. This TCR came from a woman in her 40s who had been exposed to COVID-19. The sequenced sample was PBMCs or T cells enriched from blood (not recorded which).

This CDR3 reads CASTSSGNTDTQYF. As DNA, the CDR3 is TGTGCCAGCACTTCTAGCGGAAACACAGATACGCAGTATTTT. The chain is built from TRBV2 and TRBJ2-3; TRBD2 agrees at 7 bases. The J segment lost 2 bases and the V segment lost 7 bases, leaving 6 bases of the junction unmatched. The CDR3 totals 14 residues. CDR1 and CDR2 from the germline V gene are SNHLY and FYNNEI.